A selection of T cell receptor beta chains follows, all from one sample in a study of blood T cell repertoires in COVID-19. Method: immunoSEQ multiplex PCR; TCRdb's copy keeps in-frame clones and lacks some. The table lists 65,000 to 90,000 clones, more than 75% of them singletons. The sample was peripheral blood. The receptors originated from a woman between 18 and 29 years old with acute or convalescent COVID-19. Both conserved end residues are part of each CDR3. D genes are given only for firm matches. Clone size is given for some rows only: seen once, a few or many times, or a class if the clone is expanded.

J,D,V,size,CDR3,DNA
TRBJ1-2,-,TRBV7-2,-,CASSLQTAGTSNYGYTF,TGTGCCAGCAGCTTGCAGACCGCGGGGACCTCTAACTATGGCTACACCTTC
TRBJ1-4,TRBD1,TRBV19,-,CASSPYRGNEKLFF,TGTGCCAGTAGTCCTTACAGGGGGAATGAAAAACTGTTTTTT
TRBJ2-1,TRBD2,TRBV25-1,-,CASSGKKGSGSNNEQFF,TGTGCCAGCAGTGGAAAAAAAGGGAGCGGGAGCAACAATGAGCAGTTCTTC
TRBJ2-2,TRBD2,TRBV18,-,CASSPVQAGGPQTGELFF,TGTGCCAGCTCACCAGTTCAAGCGGGAGGGCCCCAGACCGGGGAGCTGTTTTTT
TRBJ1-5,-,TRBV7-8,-,CASSAVGVSNQPQHF,TGTGCCAGCAGCGCAGTCGGGGTTAGCAATCAGCCCCAGCATTTT
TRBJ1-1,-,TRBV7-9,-,CASSLLGGRDSRGTEAFF,TGTGCCAGCAGCTTATTAGGCGGGAGGGACTCTCGAGGTACTGAAGCTTTCTTT
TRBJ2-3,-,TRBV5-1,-,CASTEQGNTDTQYF,TGCGCCAGCACGGAACAGGGAAACACAGATACGCAGTATTTT
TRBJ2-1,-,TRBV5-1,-,CASSEYSRSYNEQFF,TGCGCCAGCAGCGAATACAGCCGCTCCTACAATGAGCAGTTCTTC
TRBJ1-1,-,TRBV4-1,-,CASSQSGGGANTEAFF,TGCGCCAGCAGCCAGAGCGGTGGGGGGGCAAACACTGAAGCTTTCTTT
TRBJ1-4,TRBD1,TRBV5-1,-,CASSLAGQGAKKLFF,TGCGCCAGCAGCTTAGCGGGACAGGGGGCGAAAAAACTGTTTTTT
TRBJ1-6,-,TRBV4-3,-,CASSQVVGGGSPLHF,TGCGCCAGCAGCCAAGTTGTGGGAGGCGGTTCACCCCTCCACTTT
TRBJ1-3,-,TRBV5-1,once,CASSLPDNSGNTIYF,TGCGCCAGCAGCTTACCGGACAACTCTGGAAACACCATATATTTT
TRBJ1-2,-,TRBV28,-,CASSLSRYGYTF,TGTGCCAGCAGCCTGTCCCGCTATGGCTACACCTTC
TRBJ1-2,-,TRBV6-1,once,CASSDLEANYGYTF,TGTGCCAGCAGTGACCTTGAGGCTAACTATGGCTACACCTTC
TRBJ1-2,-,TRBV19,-,CASSPYIVGGQGGYTF,TGTGCCAGTAGTCCTTATATCGTGGGCGGCCAGGGTGGCTACACCTTC
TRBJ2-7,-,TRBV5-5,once,CASSLNAGAPSYEQYF,TGTGCCAGCAGCTTGAATGCGGGGGCCCCGTCCTACGAGCAGTACTTC
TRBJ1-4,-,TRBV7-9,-,CASSLEGGNNEKLFF,TGTGCCAGCAGCTTAGAGGGCGGGAATAATGAAAAACTGTTTTTT
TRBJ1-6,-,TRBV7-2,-,CASSLRTDNNSPLHF,TGTGCCAGCAGCTTGAGGACAGATAATAATTCACCCCTCCACTTT
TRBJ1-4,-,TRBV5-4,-,CASSVPGEEKLFF,TGTGCCAGCAGCGTGCCGGGAGAAGAAAAACTGTTTTTT
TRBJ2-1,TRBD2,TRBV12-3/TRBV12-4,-,CASSLREGLFF,TGTGCCAGCAGTTTAAGGGAGGGCCTGTTCTTC
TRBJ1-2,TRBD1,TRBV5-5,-,CASSGGQGARLHNYGYTF,TGTGCCAGCAGCGGAGGACAGGGGGCCCGCTTGCATAACTATGGCTACACCTTC
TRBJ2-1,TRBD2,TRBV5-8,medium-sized,CASSFSGGAAEQFF,TGTGCCAGCAGCTTTAGCGGGGGGGCCGCTGAGCAGTTCTTC
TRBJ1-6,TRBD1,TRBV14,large,CASSQTGQSPLHF,TGTGCCAGCAGTCAGACAGGGCAATCACCCCTCCACTTT
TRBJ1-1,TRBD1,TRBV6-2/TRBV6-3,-,CASSYSNGQGPMNTEAFF,TGTGCCAGCAGTTACTCAAACGGACAGGGTCCGATGAACACTGAAGCTTTCTTT
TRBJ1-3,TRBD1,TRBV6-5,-,CASSTRQGGGYTIYF,TGTGCCAGCAGTACAAGACAGGGCGGAGGGTACACCATATATTTT
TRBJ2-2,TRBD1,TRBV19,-,CASSTGQDTGELFF,TGTGCCAGTAGTACGGGACAGGACACCGGGGAGCTGTTTTTT
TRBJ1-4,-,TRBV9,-,CASSGAPVANEKLFF,TGTGCCAGCAGCGGGGCCCCAGTAGCTAATGAAAAACTGTTTTTT
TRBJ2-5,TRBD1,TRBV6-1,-,CASNEPGQGSMTQYF,TGTGCCAGCAATGAACCGGGACAGGGGTCGATGACCCAGTACTTC
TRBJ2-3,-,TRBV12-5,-,CASAIGENTDTQYF,TGTGCTAGTGCGATCGGGGAAAACACAGATACGCAGTATTTT
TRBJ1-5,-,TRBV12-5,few,CASGFWEGNQPQHF,TGTGCTAGTGGTTTCTGGGAGGGCAATCAGCCCCAGCATTTT
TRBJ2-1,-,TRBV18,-,CASSPYYGNEQFF,TGTGCCAGCTCACCATACTACGGGAATGAGCAGTTCTTC
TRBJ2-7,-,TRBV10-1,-,CASSEFSGYEQYF,TGCGCCAGCAGTGAGTTCAGCGGCTACGAGCAGTACTTC
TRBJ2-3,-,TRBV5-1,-,CASSRRPTSTDTQYF,TGCGCCAGCAGCCGACGACCGACTAGCACAGATACGCAGTATTTT
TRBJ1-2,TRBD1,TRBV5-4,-,CASSDGTGSSDGYTF,TGTGCCAGCAGCGACGGGACAGGGTCTTCAGATGGCTACACCTTC
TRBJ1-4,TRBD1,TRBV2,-,CASSDYRGTTNEKLFF,TGTGCCAGCAGTGACTACAGGGGAACAACTAATGAAAAACTGTTTTTT
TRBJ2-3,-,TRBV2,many,CASRPTGGSTDTQYF,TGTGCCAGCAGGCCCACGGGCGGGAGCACAGATACGCAGTATTTT